Listed here are 3 T cell receptor beta chains from one sample, sequenced in a study of CD4+ T cells in melanoma. The assay was immunoSEQ multiplex PCR, and TCRdb's table has in-frame clones only and misses some. Among 20,000 or so clones, about 85% were seen once, and the ten largest hold 5% to 6.5%. The sequencing input was cells from a culture (not recorded whether cultured in vitro). These receptors all stem from a human donor with melanoma.

This chain uses TRBV29-1 with TRBJ1-2, with D tentatively TRBD1 (5 bases). The germline gives CDR1 SQVTM, CDR2 ANQGSEA. The CDR3 runs 15 residues. V dropped 3 bases and J dropped 4 bases, with 18 bases sitting between them. Here the CDR3 DNA reads TGCAGCGTTGACGGCCCCGGGGGGAGCTTCTATGGCTACACCTTC. This gives the protein CSVDGPGGSFYGYTF.

This chain links TRBV6-1 with TRBJ1-2; no definite D call. The length of the CDR3 is 13 residues. V was trimmed by 4 bases and J by 7 bases, leaving 13 bases between them. Looked up from germline, CDR1 is MNHNS and CDR2 is SASEGT. The chain's CDR3 is CASSVMAEAGYTF. CDR3 nucleotides: TGTGCCAGCAGTGTGATGGCCGAGGCTGGCTACACCTTC.

This clone was observed once. The gene calls are TRBV5-1 and TRBJ2-1, with D perhaps TRBD1 (5 bases). CDR3 length equals 14 residues. Trimming removed 0 bases from V and 9 bases from J, with 13 bases in between. Germline CDR1 and CDR2: SGHRS and YFSETQ. In DNA, the CDR3 is TGCGCCAGCAGCTTGGGGACCCAGGGAACTGAGCAGTTCTTC. Encoded protein: CASSLGTQGTEQFF.